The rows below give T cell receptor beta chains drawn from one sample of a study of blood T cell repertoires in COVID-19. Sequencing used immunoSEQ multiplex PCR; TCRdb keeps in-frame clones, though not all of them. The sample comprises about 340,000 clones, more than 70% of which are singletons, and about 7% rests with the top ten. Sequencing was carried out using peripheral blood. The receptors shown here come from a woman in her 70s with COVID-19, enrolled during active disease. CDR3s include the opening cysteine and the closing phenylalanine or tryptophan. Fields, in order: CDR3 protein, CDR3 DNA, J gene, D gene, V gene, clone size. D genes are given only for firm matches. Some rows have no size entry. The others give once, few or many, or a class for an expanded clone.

CDR3 protein: CASSFGQNSPLHF
CDR3 DNA: TGTGCCAGCAGCTTCGGACAGAATTCACCCCTCCACTTT
J gene: TRBJ1-6
D gene: NA
V gene: TRBV7-2
clone size: few

CDR3 protein: CASSIWAGPVNSPLHF
CDR3 DNA: TGTGCCAGTAGTATTTGGGCGGGTCCTGTAAATTCACCCCTCCACTTT
J gene: TRBJ1-6
D gene: NA
V gene: TRBV19
clone size: NA

CDR3 protein: CASSPNSVPGNTIYF
CDR3 DNA: TGCGCCAGCAGCCCCAACTCGGTCCCTGGAAACACCATATATTTT
J gene: TRBJ1-3
D gene: NA
V gene: TRBV4-3
clone size: NA

CDR3 protein: CASSLATGRRDTQYF
CDR3 DNA: TGTGCCAGCAGCTTAGCGACGGGAAGGCGGGATACGCAGTATTTT
J gene: TRBJ2-3
D gene: NA
V gene: TRBV7-2
clone size: NA

CDR3 protein: CASSFFWLSLNEQYF
CDR3 DNA: TGTGCCAGCAGTTTCTTCTGGTTGAGCTTGAACGAGCAGTACTTC
J gene: TRBJ2-7
D gene: NA
V gene: TRBV28
clone size: NA

CDR3 protein: CASRRSGSNQPQHF
CDR3 DNA: TGTGCCAGCAGGCGATCGGGAAGCAATCAGCCCCAGCATTTT
J gene: TRBJ1-5
D gene: NA
V gene: TRBV7-2
clone size: NA

CDR3 protein: CASSSSGGRYNEQFF
CDR3 DNA: TGTGCCAGCTCATCAAGCGGGGGGAGGTACAATGAGCAGTTCTTC
J gene: TRBJ2-1
D gene: TRBD2
V gene: TRBV18
clone size: NA

CDR3 protein: CASSGRQVASTDTQYF
CDR3 DNA: TGTGCCAGCAGTGGTCGACAGGTGGCTAGCACAGATACGCAGTATTTT
J gene: TRBJ2-3
D gene: NA
V gene: TRBV2
clone size: once

CDR3 protein: CASSLQTGNYGYTF
CDR3 DNA: TGTGCCAGCAGCCTACAGACAGGGAACTATGGCTACACCTTC
J gene: TRBJ1-2
D gene: TRBD1
V gene: TRBV11-2
clone size: NA

CDR3 protein: CASSQEPSGGRTDTQYF
CDR3 DNA: TGTGCCAGCAGCCAAGAACCTAGCGGGGGACGCACAGATACGCAGTATTTT
J gene: TRBJ2-3
D gene: TRBD2
V gene: TRBV3-1/TRBV3-2
clone size: NA

CDR3 protein: CASRAGGDLNQPQHF
CDR3 DNA: TGTGCCAGCAGAGCAGGAGGGGATCTGAATCAGCCCCAGCATTTT
J gene: TRBJ1-5
D gene: NA
V gene: TRBV2
clone size: NA

CDR3 protein: CASMEGPTEAFF
CDR3 DNA: TGTGCCAGTATGGAGGGGCCGACTGAAGCTTTCTTT
J gene: TRBJ1-1
D gene: NA
V gene: TRBV19
clone size: NA

CDR3 protein: CARGNSDRYTGELFF
CDR3 DNA: TGTGCGAGGGGGAACAGCGACAGATACACCGGGGAGCTGTTTTTT
J gene: TRBJ2-2
D gene: NA
V gene: TRBV7-9
clone size: NA

CDR3 protein: CASSYTGAYGYTF
CDR3 DNA: TGTGCCAGCAGTTACACAGGGGCCTATGGCTACACCTTC
J gene: TRBJ1-2
D gene: TRBD1
V gene: TRBV6-5
clone size: NA

CDR3 protein: CAISDLGTGGPLDYNEQFF
CDR3 DNA: TGTGCCATCAGTGATCTGGGGACGGGGGGGCCTTTGGACTACAATGAGCAGTTCTTC
J gene: TRBJ2-1
D gene: TRBD2
V gene: TRBV10-3
clone size: NA

CDR3 protein: CASSLSGGYTF
CDR3 DNA: TGCGCCAGCAGCTTGTCGGGAGGCTACACCTTC
J gene: TRBJ1-2
D gene: NA
V gene: TRBV5-1
clone size: NA

CDR3 protein: CATSDFPGRDFNSPLHF
CDR3 DNA: TGTGCCACCAGTGATTTCCCAGGACGGGACTTTAATTCACCCCTCCACTTT
J gene: TRBJ1-6
D gene: NA
V gene: TRBV24-1
clone size: NA

CDR3 protein: CASKNRLSGNTIYF
CDR3 DNA: TGTGCCAGCAAGAACAGGCTCTCTGGAAACACCATATATTTT
J gene: TRBJ1-3
D gene: NA
V gene: TRBV2
clone size: NA

CDR3 protein: CSARVDEQFF
CDR3 DNA: TGCAGCGCGCGCGTAGATGAGCAGTTCTTC
J gene: TRBJ2-1
D gene: NA
V gene: TRBV29-1
clone size: NA

CDR3 protein: CASSGSGGAYHVSQYF
CDR3 DNA: TGTGCCAGCAGCGGCAGCGGGGGGGCCTACCATGTTTCGCAGTATTTT
J gene: TRBJ2-3
D gene: TRBD2
V gene: TRBV5-4
clone size: NA

CDR3 protein: CASRYWLRDNSYEQYF
CDR3 DNA: TGTGCCAGCAGGTACTGGCTCCGGGACAACTCCTACGAGCAGTACTTC
J gene: TRBJ2-7
D gene: NA
V gene: TRBV28
clone size: NA

CDR3 protein: CASSVASSSYNEQFF
CDR3 DNA: TGTGCCAGCAGCGTAGCGTCGAGCTCCTACAATGAGCAGTTCTTC
J gene: TRBJ2-1
D gene: NA
V gene: TRBV9
clone size: NA

CDR3 protein: CASSLEGGATNEKLFF
CDR3 DNA: TGCGCCAGCAGCTTGGAAGGCGGTGCAACTAATGAAAAACTGTTTTTT
J gene: TRBJ1-4
D gene: NA
V gene: TRBV5-1
clone size: NA

CDR3 protein: CATSREDRVSPLHF
CDR3 DNA: TGTGCCACCAGCAGGGAGGACAGGGTGTCACCCCTCCACTTT
J gene: TRBJ1-6
D gene: TRBD1
V gene: TRBV15
clone size: once